Below, one T cell receptor (beta chain) is given with its context. Which antigen it targets is not known. No base qualities exist here, and no much larger clone lies one base off it. This sample stems from a study of T cell repertoires in ileal Crohn's disease (dated by TCRdb to about 2019). Concerning the study at large: The median duration of disease was 7.9 years, and at the time of surgery 30% to 35% of patients were active smokers. The study ran alongside a multicentre cohort designed to identify predictors of early endoscopic recurrence after ileocolonic resection. Every patient underwent surgery because of a complication, which was stricturing disease in approximately 61% of cases and penetrating disease in 39%. M6 samples consisted of neoterminal ileum biopsies collected during postoperative colonoscopy. A total of roughly 170 mucosal samples from some 50 patients were sequenced, with samples obtained at several locations on the surgical specimen and at postoperative endoscopy. TCR repertoire analysis was done in some 60 Crohn's disease patients from a prospective multicentre cohort. A Rutgeerts score above i0 was used to define endoscopic postoperative recurrence. About half of the patients received postoperative therapy: about a dozen received thiopurines and approximately 19 received anti-TNF agents.

The CDR3 contains 14 residues, cysteine and phenylalanine counted. Of all the DNA, just the CDR3 is kept, 42 bases in frame from base 1. Trimming costs V 8 bases and J 1 base, and their ends lie 15 bases apart. CDR1 and CDR2 were assigned from the germline V gene as SGHRS and YFSETQ. For commercial TCRB immunosequencing, around 0.5 micrograms of biopsy DNA were submitted for each sample. Adaptive Biotechnology amplified CDR3 regions from genomic DNA with a two-step multiplex PCR that controlled for amplification bias. Primers for every V and J gene segment were used in the first PCR, and barcodes and Illumina adapters were added in the second PCR. An Illumina instrument was used to sequence the CDR3 libraries. In the original analysis: The analysis used both the pipelines supplied by the vendor and custom analysis of the raw data in R/Bioconductor with R version 3.3.0. Clonality, ranging from 0 to 1, was calculated as the inverse of the normalised Shannon entropy of all productive clones. High-frequency clones were defined as the share of the repertoire taken up by the top 100 clones, keeping only clones that passed a 95% confidence test. Overlap between samples was measured with the Morisita-Horn index, while repertoire diversity was measured with the Simpson index. The source is immuneACCESS, and TCRdb retained only in-frame sequences with V and J called. Part of the clones is not carried over; for the studies checked, unresolved V genes explain less than half of this, and the remainder is unexplained. The DNA gave D and trimming, while V, J and clone size come from that table. A total of 1,900 or so clones appear in this sample, about 89% of them only once. About 4.8% of the sample goes to the ten largest clones.

Paper-wide results and their limitations: A significantly higher proportion of clonal expansions was observed in active smokers at surgery than in non-smokers (about 25% vs 20%, p=0.02). Endoscopic recurrence was found to be associated with higher high-frequency clone percentages at surgery, and recurrence was observed in all patients with clonality above 26.8% (18/57). Postoperative endoscopy was performed at varying times within the first year after surgery, with a median delay of approximately seven months. Compared with CD4 T cells, sorted CD8 T cells contained more high-frequency clones, which suggests that the mucosal expansions were mostly CD8. Mucosal CD4 and CD8 T cells were sorted and sequenced only in a subgroup of patients, the size of which was not stated.

The time point label, read with the paper, signifies: neoterminal ileum biopsy at postoperative endoscopy, about 6 months after surgery. Eligible patients were adults with ileal or ileocolonic Crohn's disease who had an indication for ileocolonic resection. Whole ileal mucosal biopsies were kept frozen at -80 degrees C prior to DNA extraction. A TRizol-based method was used to extract genomic DNA from the frozen whole biopsies, and the DNA was quantified with a NanoDrop 2000 spectrophotometer. The specimen sequenced was ileal tissue. The rearranged segments are TRBV5-1 and TRBJ2-5; the D gene assignment is ambiguous. The clonotype comes from an adult with Crohn's disease. The CDR3: CASLPGPGQETQYF. The bases read TGCGCCAGTCTACCCGGCCCGGGCCAAGAGACCCAGTACTTC.